The 14 T cell receptor beta chains given below trace back to one sample, sequenced in a study of blood T cell repertoires in COVID-19. Some clones are missing from TCRdb's copy, which holds only in-frame ones; the method was immunoSEQ multiplex PCR. The sample shows more than 250,000 clones, about nine tenths of them seen only once. The specimen sequenced was peripheral blood. These receptors were obtained from a young woman with COVID-19, enrolled during active disease.

The chain couples TRBV9 to TRBJ1-2; the D gene is possibly TRBD1 (5 bases). The germline V and J ends were trimmed by 4 bases and 7 bases, with 23 bases remaining between them. Germline CDR1 and CDR2: SGDLS and YYNGEE. CDR3 length equals 16 residues. This CDR3 is CASSPGGRGVGFGYTF. CDR3 DNA: TGTGCCAGCAGCCCGGGAGGTCGGGGCGTGGGCTTTGGCTACACCTTC.

The chain carries TRBV19 and TRBJ2-1, with D possibly matching TRBD2 (5 bases). Germline V gene lookup returns CDR1 LNHDA and CDR2 SQIVND (reference sequence). Trimming shortened V by 4 bases and J by 2 bases, and 15 bases separated the two germline ends. CDR3 length equals 16 residues. CDR3 loop: CASSNLAHATYNEQFF. Written as DNA, the CDR3 is TGTGCCAGTAGTAATCTAGCCCATGCTACCTACAATGAGCAGTTCTTC. Combining the CDR3 with reference TRBV19 and TRBJ2-1 gives the whole variable domain DGGITQSPKYLFRKEGQNVTLSCEQNLNHDAMYWYRQDPGQGLRLIYYSQIVNDFQKGDIAEGYSVSREKKESFPLTVTSAQKNPTAFYLCASSNLAHATYNEQFFGPGTRLTVL.

This clone has a single count. V usage is TRBV27 and J usage is TRBJ1-1; D not resolved. Trimming removed 7 bases from V and 4 bases from J, with 13 bases in between. From germline, CDR1 is MNHEY and CDR2 SMNVEV (reference sequence). The CDR3 is made up of 13 amino acids. The CDR3 DNA follows: TGTGCCAGCAAGACTCTGGGGAGCACTGAAGCTTTCTTT. Translation gives CASKTLGSTEAFF.

The J gene is TRBJ1-4, the V gene TRBV7-2, with D tentatively TRBD1 (5 bases). The V end lost 5 bases, the J end lost 7 bases, and 14 bases lay between the germline ends. This CDR3 region has 14 residues. In germline, CDR1 is SGHTA, CDR2 FQGNSA. CDR3 loop: CASSPGGPGEKLFF. CDR3 sequence (DNA): TGTGCCAGCAGCCCGGGGGGTCCGGGTGAAAAACTGTTTTTT.

This clone has at least ten counts. The chain employs TRBV27 and TRBJ2-7; the match to TRBD1 covers 8 bases. The V and J ends lost 5 bases and 0 bases, in that order; junction bases with no gene match: 6. This CDR3 contains 15 residues. Germline loops: CDR1 MNHEY, CDR2 SMNVEV (reference sequence). The CDR3 bases are TGTGCCAGCAGTGCCACAGGGGGAAGCTCCTACGAGCAGTACTTC. Translated: CASSATGGSSYEQYF.

The chain is built from TRBV19 and TRBJ2-7; 10 bases are a match to TRBD2. Germline lookup yields CDR1 LNHDA and CDR2 SQIVND (reference sequence). Trimming cost V 9 bases and J 6 bases; bases outside gene matches: 11. The CDR3 totals 14 residues. For the CDR3, the DNA is TGTGCCAGCGGAGTTAGCGGGGGGTTTGTCGAGCAGTACTTC. Its protein is CASGVSGGFVEQYF.

The chain couples TRBV9 to TRBJ2-3, with 7 bases matching TRBD1. The CDR3 spans 15 residues. CDR1 and CDR2 (germline): SGDLS, YYNGEE. V gave up 4 bases and J gave up 0 bases; unmatched junction bases: 5. The CDR3 spells CASSTGTASTDTQYF. In DNA, the CDR3 is TGTGCCAGCAGCACAGGGACAGCTAGCACAGATACGCAGTATTTT.

This chain connects TRBV7-9 to TRBJ2-5, with D tentatively TRBD2 (5 bases). The CDR3 is 15 residues long. V was trimmed by 1 base and J by 3 bases, leaving 12 bases between them. Per the germline V gene, CDR1 is SEHNR and CDR2 is FQNEAQ (reference sequence). The CDR3 region is CASSLGVKAEETQYF. CDR3 DNA: TGTGCCAGCAGCTTAGGAGTAAAAGCGGAAGAGACCCAGTACTTC.

This clone has only one observation. The chain recombines TRBV11-2 with TRBJ2-1, with 8 bases fitting TRBD2. Per germline, CDR1 SGHAT and CDR2 FQNNGV. This CDR3 has 19 amino acids. V dropped 5 bases and J dropped 1; count of bases not matched to a gene: 16. In DNA form, the CDR3 reads TGTGCCAGCAGCCTTCGACTAGCGCGCTGGACCGAGTCCTACAATGAGCAGTTCTTC. Protein product: CASSLRLARWTESYNEQFF. The complete variable domain, with remaining parts taken from reference TRBV11-2 and TRBJ2-1, reads EAGVAQSPRYKIIEKRQSVAFWCNPISGHATLYWYQQILGQGPKLLIQFQNNGVVDDSQLPKDRFSAERLKGVDSTLKIQPAKLEDSAVYLCASSLRLARWTESYNEQFFGPGTRLTVL.

The chain employs TRBV28 and TRBJ1-4; possible D gene TRBD1, 5 bases. V lost 1 base to trimming and J lost 5 bases, with 14 bases between them. The CDR3 has 16 residues. CDR1 MDHEN and CDR2 SYDVKM come from the germline V gene. CDR3 sequence: CASSLYLGRTNEKLFF. The DNA of the CDR3 is TGTGCCAGCAGTTTATACCTGGGGCGAACGAATGAAAAACTGTTTTTT.

The CDR3 protein is CSVVGPGQTTGELFF. CDR3 in DNA: TGCAGCGTTGTGGGGCCGGGACAGACCACCGGGGAGCTGTTTTTT. V and J are TRBV29-1 and TRBJ2-2, with 7 nucleotides matching TRBD1. There are 15 residues in the CDR3. V lost 4 bases and J lost 4; bases outside the gene matches: 9. Germline V gene lookup returns CDR1 SQVTM and CDR2 ANQGSEA.

The chain couples TRBV7-9 to TRBJ2-2; D possibly corresponds to TRBD2 (6 bases). CDR3 length: 15 amino acids. With 8 bases removed from V and 5 bases from J, the gap between germline ends came to 18 bases. Looked up from germline, CDR1 is SEHNR and CDR2 is FQNEAQ (reference sequence). The CDR3 DNA is TGTGCCAGCGGGGGACCGGGACTTCCTACCGGGGAGCTGTTTTTT. It yields the protein CASGGPGLPTGELFF.

The chain employs TRBV5-6 and TRBJ1-5; TRBD1 might be the D (5 bases). V was trimmed by 4 bases and J by 5 bases, leaving 13 bases between them. Germline V lookup: CDR1 SGHDT, CDR2 YYEEEE. The CDR3 consists of 14 residues. The CDR3 spells CASSPAGLHQPQHF. CDR3 in DNA: TGTGCCAGCAGCCCAGCAGGGTTACATCAGCCCCAGCATTTT.

The gene calls are TRBV6-4 and TRBJ1-6; 7 bases align to TRBD1. CDR3 size: 15 residues. V lost 11 bases and J lost 5; bases outside the gene matches: 12. Germline values: CDR1 MRHNA, CDR2 SNTAGT. Here the CDR3 DNA reads TGTGCCGCAAGAAGGACAGGAGCCAATAATTCACCCCTCCACTTT. Protein product: CAARRTGANNSPLHF.